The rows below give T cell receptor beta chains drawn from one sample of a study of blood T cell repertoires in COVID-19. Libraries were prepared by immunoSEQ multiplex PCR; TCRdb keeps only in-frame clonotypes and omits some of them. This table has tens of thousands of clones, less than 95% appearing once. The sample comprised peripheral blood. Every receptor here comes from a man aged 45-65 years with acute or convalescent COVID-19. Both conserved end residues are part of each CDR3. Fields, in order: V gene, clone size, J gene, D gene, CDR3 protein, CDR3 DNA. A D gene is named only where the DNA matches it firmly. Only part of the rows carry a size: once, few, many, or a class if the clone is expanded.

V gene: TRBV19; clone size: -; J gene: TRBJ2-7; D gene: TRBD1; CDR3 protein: CASSPNRGAYEQYF; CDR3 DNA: TGTGCCAGTAGCCCAAACAGGGGGGCCTACGAGCAGTACTTC
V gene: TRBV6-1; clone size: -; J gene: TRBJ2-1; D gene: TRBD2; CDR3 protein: CASSEARTSVINEQFF; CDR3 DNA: TGTGCCAGCAGTGAAGCGCGGACTAGCGTGATTAACGAGCAGTTCTTC
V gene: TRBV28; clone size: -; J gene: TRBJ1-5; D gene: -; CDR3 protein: CASSQQGRSNQPQHF; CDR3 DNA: TGTGCCAGCAGCCAACAGGGTAGGAGCAATCAGCCCCAGCATTTT
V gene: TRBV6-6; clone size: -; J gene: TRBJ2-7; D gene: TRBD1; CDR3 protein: CASSWAGGLREQYF; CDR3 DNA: TGTGCCAGCAGTTGGGCAGGGGGCTTAAGGGAGCAGTACTTC
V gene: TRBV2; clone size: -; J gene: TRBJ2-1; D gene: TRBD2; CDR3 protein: CASSPPQRGYNEQFF; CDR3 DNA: TGTGCCAGCTCCCCCCCTCAGCGGGGCTACAATGAGCAGTTCTTC
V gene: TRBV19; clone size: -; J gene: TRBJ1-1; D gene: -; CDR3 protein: CASSFPGSGTEAFF; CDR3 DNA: TGTGCCAGTAGTTTCCCCGGTTCGGGCACTGAAGCTTTCTTT
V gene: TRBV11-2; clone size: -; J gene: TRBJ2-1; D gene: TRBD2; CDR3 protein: CASSLDAGVRNEQFF; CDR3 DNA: TGTGCCAGCAGCTTAGATGCGGGGGTAAGGAATGAGCAGTTCTTC
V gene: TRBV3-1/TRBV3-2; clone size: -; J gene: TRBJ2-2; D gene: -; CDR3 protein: CASRQYRPLGTGELFF; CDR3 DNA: TGTGCCAGCAGGCAATACAGGCCCCTGGGTACCGGGGAGCTGTTTTTT
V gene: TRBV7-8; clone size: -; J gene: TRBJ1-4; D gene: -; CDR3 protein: CASSATGHREKLFF; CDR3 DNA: TGTGCCAGCAGCGCCACAGGGCATAGGGAAAAACTGTTTTTT
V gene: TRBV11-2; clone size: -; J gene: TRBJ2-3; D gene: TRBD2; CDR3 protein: CASSPRTSGGAFGTDTQYF; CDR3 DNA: TGTGCCAGCAGCCCCCGGACTAGCGGGGGGGCTTTCGGCACAGATACGCAGTATTTT
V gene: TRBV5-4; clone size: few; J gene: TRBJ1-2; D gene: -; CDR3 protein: CASSRAGAGFYGYTF; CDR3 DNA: TGTGCCAGCAGCCGGGCAGGGGCTGGGTTCTATGGCTACACCTTC